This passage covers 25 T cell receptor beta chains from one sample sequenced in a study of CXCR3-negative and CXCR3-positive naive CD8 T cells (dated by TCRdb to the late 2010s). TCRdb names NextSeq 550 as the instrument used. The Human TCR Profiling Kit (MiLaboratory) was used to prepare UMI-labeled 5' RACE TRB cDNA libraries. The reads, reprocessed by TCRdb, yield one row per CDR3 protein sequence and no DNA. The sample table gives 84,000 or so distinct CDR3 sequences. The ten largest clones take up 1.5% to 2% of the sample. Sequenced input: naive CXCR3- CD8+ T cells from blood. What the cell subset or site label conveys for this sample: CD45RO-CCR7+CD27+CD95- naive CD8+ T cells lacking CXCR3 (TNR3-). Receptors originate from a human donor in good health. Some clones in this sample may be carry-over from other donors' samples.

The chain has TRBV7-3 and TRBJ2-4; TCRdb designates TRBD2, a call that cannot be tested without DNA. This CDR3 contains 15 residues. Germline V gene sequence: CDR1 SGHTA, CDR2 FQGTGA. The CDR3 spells CASSLGRGDVDIQYF.

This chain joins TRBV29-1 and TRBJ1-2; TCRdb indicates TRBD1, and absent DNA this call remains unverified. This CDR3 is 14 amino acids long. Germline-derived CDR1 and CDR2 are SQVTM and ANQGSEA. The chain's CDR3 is CSVEEGEQGYGDTF.

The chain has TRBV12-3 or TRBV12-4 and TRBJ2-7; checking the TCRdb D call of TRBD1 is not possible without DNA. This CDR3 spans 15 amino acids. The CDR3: CASSGGQGGSYEQYF.

CDR3 sequence: CSGRFTYEQYF. V and J are TRBV20-1 and TRBJ2-7. This CDR3 spans 11 amino acids. The V gene's germline CDR1 is DFQATT and CDR2 SNEGSKA (reference sequence).

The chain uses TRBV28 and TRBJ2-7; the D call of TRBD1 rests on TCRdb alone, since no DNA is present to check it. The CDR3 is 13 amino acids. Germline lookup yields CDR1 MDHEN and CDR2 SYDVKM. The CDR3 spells CASSDRFTYEQYF.

CDR3 amino acids: CASSLSGSNQPQHF. The rearrangement joins TRBV12-3 or TRBV12-4 to TRBJ1-5. The CDR3 runs to 14 residues.

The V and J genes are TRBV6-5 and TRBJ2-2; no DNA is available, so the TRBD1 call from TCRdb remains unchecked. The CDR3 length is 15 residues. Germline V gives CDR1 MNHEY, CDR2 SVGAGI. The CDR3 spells CASSYSTGTTRELFF.

The chain's CDR3 is CASRAWAEDTEAFF. The chain combines TRBV19 with TRBJ1-1. This CDR3 has 14 residues. CDR1 is LNHDA and CDR2 is SQIVND in the germline V gene (reference sequence).

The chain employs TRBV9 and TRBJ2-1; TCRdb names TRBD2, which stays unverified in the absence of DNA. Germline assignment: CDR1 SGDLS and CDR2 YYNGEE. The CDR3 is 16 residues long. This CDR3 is CASSVVGTSPYNEQFF.

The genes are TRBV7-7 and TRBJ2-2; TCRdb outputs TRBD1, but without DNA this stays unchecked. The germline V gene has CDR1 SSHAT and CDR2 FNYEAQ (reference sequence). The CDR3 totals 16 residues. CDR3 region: CASSLLTGEFTGELFF.

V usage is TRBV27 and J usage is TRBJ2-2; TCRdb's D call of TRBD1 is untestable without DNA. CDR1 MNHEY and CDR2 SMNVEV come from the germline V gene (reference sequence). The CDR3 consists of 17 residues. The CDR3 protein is CASTPGQGRPNTGELFF.

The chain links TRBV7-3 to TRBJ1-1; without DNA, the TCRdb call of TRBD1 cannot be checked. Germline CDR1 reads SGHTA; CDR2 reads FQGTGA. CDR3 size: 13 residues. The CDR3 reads CASSLRDGTEAFF.

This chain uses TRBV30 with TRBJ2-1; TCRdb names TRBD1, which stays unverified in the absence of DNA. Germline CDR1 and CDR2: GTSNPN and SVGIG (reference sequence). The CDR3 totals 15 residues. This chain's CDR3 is CAWSAGGGPYNEQFF.

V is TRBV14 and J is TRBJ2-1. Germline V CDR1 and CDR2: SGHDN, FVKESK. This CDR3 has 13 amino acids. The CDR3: CASSQDVANEQFF.

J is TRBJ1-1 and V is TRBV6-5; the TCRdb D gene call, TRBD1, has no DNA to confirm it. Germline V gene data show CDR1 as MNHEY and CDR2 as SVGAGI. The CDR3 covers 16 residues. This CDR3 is CASSYPNRGRGEEAFF.

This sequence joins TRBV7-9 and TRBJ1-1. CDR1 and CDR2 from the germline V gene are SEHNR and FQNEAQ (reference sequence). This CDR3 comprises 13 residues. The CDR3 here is CASSPSGSTEAFF.

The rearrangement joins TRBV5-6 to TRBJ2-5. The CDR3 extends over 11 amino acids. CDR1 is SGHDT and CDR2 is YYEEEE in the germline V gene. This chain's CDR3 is CASTSGETQYF. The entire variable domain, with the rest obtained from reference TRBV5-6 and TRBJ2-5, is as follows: DAGVTQSPTHLIKTRGQQVTLRCSPKSGHDTVSWYQQALGQGPQFIFQYYEEEERQRGNFPDRFSGHQFPNYSSELNVNALLLGDSALYLCASTSGETQYFGPGTRLLVL.

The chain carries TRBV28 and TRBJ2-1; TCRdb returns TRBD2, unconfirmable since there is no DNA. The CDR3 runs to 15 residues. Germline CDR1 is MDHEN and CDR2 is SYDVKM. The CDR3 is CASSPGLAGHNEQFF.

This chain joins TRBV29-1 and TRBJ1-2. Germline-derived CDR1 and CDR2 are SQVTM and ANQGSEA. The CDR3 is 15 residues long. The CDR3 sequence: CSVEGRMGANYGYTF.

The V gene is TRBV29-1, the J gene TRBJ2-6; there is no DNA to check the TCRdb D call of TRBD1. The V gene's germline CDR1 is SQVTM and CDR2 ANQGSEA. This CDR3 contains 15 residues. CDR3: CSVQEQGAGANVLTF.

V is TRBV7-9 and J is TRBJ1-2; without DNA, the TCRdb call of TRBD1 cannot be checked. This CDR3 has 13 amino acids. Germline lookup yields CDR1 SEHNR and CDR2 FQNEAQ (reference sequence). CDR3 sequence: CASSSPIEDGYTF.

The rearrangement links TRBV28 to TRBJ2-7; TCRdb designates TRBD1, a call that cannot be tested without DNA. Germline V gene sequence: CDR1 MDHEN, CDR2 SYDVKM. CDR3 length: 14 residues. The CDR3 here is CASRDPEAAYEQYF.

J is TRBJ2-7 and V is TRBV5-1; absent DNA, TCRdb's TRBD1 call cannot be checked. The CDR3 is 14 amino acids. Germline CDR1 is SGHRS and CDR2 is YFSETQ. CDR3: CASSFTGSSYEQYF.

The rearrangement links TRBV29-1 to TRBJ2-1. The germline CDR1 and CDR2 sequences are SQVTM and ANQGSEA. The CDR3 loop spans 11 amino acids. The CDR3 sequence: CSVEVTNEQFF.

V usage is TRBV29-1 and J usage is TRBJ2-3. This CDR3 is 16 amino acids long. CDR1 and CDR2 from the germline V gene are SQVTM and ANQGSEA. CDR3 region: CSVEDLQQAITDTQYF.